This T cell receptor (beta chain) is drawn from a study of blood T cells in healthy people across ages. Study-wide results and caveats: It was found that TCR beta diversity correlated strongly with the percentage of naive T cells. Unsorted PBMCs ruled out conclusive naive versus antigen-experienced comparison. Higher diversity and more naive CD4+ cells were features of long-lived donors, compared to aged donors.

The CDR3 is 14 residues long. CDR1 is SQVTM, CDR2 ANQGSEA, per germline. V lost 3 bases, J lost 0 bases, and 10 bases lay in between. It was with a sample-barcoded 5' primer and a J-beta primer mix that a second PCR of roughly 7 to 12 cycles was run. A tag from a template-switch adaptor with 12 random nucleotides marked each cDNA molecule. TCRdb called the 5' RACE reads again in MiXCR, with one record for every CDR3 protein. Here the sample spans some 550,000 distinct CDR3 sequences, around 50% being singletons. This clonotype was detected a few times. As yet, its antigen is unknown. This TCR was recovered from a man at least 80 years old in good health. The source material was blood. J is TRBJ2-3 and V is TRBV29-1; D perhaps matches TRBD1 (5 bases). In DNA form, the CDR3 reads TGCAGCGTTGATGACAGACCTAGCACAGATACGCAGTATTTT. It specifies CSVDDRPSTDTQYF.